This TCR beta chain was sequenced during a study of T-cell reconstitution after alpha-beta-depleted transplantation in children. CDR1 is MGHRA and CDR2 is YSYEKL in the germline V gene. Trimming removed 0 bases from V and 0 bases from J, with 15 bases in between. The CDR3 spans 19 residues. Unique molecular identifiers were incorporated when the TCRbeta library was constructed. TCRdb redid the calling of the PCR reads with MiXCR, one entry per CDR3 protein. The sample lists about a million distinct CDR3 sequences; 25% to 30% were seen once. The sample holds a few counts of this clonotype. Source: PBMCs, mostly from graft donor cells, taken 360 days after TCRalphabeta/CD19-depleted stem cell transplant. The chain employs TRBV4-1 and TRBJ2-6; D gene unclear. The sequence was collected from a boy in the first two years of life who had a stem cell transplant for SCID, so the T cells may come from the graft donor. CDR3 DNA: TGCGCCAGCAGCCAAGATTTTGCCCCACAGAGCTCTGGGGCCAACGTCCTGACTTTC. Its translation: CASSQDFAPQSSGANVLTF.